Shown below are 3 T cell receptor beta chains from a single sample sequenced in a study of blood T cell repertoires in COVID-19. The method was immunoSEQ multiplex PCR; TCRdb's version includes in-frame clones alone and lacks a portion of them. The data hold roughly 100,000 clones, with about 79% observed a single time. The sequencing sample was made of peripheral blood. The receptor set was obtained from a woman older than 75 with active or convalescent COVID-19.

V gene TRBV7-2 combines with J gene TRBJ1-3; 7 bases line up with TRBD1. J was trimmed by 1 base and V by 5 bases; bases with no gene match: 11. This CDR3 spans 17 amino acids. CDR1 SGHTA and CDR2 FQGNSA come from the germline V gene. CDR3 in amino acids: CASSPIGTANSGNTIYF. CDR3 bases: TGTGCCAGCAGCCCAATTGGGACAGCGAATTCTGGAAACACCATATATTTT.

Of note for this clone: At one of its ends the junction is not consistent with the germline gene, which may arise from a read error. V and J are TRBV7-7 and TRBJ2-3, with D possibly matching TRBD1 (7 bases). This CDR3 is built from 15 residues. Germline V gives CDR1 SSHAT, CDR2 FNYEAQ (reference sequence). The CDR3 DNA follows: TGTGCTAGCAGCCCGCGGGGACAGCCCACAGATACGCAGTATTTT. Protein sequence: CASSPRGQPTDTQYF.

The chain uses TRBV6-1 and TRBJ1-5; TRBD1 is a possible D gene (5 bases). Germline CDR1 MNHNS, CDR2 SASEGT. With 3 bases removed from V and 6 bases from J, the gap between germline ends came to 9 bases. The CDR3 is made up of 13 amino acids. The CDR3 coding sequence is TGTGCCAGCAGTGACAGGGTCGGTCAGCCCCAGCATTTT. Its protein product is CASSDRVGQPQHF.